This TCR beta chain appears in the sequencing data of a study of breast tumors, draining lymph nodes, adjacent tissues. General study points: Luminal-like breast cancer showed significantly greater tumor-nontumor repertoire similarity than basal-like breast cancer did. Data fit most tumor T cells coming from lymph node, expanding in tumor.

V lost 4 bases to trimming and J lost 2 bases; unmatched junction nucleotides: 4. Germline V gene sequence: CDR1 MGHRA, CDR2 YSYEKL. The CDR3 has 14 residues. Samples came from axillary lymph nodes draining the breast cancer. TCRdb re-called the multiplex PCR reads through MiXCR, storing one row per CDR3 protein. The data hold some 100,000 distinct CDR3 sequences, with around 21% observed a single time. This clonotype has a count of ten or more. The antigen remains undetermined. The specimen sequenced was axillary lymph node tissue. The chain has TRBV4-1 and TRBJ1-2, with 7 bases fitting TRBD1. The receptor was isolated from a female donor with breast cancer. Some clones in this sample may be carry-over from other donors' samples. CDR3 DNA: TGCGCCAGCAGCCCCGGGACAGTGAACTATGGCTACACCTTC. Translated: CASSPGTVNYGYTF.